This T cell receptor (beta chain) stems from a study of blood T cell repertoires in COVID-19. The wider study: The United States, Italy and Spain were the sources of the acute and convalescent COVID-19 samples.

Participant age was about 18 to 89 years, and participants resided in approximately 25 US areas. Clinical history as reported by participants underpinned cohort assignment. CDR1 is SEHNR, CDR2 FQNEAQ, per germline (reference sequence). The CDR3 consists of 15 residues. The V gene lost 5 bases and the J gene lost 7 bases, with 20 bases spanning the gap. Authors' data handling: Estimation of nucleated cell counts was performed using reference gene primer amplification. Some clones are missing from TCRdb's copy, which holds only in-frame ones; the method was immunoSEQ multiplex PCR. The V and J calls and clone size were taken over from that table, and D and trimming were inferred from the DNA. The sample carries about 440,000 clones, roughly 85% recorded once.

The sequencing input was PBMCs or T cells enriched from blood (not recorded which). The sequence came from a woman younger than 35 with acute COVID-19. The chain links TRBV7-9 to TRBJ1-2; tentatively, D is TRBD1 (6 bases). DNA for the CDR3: TGTGCCAGCAGCCCTTACTTTCCACAGGGTATTGGCTACACCTTC. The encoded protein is CASSPYFPQGIGYTF.